This TCR beta chain was obtained from a study of blood T cell repertoires in COVID-19. About the study: Some COVID-19 samples were acute and others convalescent; all came from the United States, Italy and Spain. The cDNA or gDNA used as material had been derived from T cells, B-cell-depleted T cells, or PBMCs.

CDR3 length: 16 amino acids. Germline V gives CDR1 SNHLY, CDR2 FYNNEI. V was clipped by 1 base and J by 7 bases; unmatched bases: 11. As originally analysed: Amplification of reference gene primers provided the estimated nucleated cell counts. Using immunoSEQ multiplex PCR, the repertoire was profiled, and TCRdb retains in-frame clones only, with some absent. V and J calls and clone size follow that table, whereas D and trimming were derived from the DNA. The data hold approximately 330,000 clones, with around nine tenths observed a single time. The receptor was derived from a woman aged 45-59 years with active or convalescent COVID-19. Sequenced input: peripheral blood. The chain links TRBV2 to TRBJ1-2; TRBD1 agrees at 8 bases. The DNA for the CDR3 is TGTGCCAGCAGTGAAGGCCCATCCGACAGGGGAGGTGGCTACACCTTC. It is translated as CASSEGPSDRGGGYTF.